This T cell receptor beta chain was observed in a study of vaccination and CD4 T cells after COVID-19. The treatment denotes: approximately nine-day PBMC culture with coronavirus spike peptide pools or control peptides (ViraFEST assay). Sequenced with the Oncomine TCR Beta short-read assay was DNA taken from cultured CD4+ T cells. TCRdb independently ran MiXCR on the PCR reads; one entry per CDR3 protein. The profile shows under 25,000 distinct CDR3 sequences, around 47% of them singletons. A note on this clonotype: Its antigen is not identified.

This clonotype originated in a human donor who had recovered from COVID-19. The material was CD4+ T cells from blood, cultured in vitro, obtained before SARS-CoV-2 vaccination.

DNA of the CDR3: TGTGCCATCAGCCGGGGGGACTTAAACACCATATATTTT. This encodes CAISRGDLNTIYF. V is TRBV10-3 and J is TRBJ1-3; a weak D match, TRBD1 (5 bases). Trimming removed 6 bases from V and 6 bases from J, with 12 bases in between. CDR1 and CDR2 (germline): ENHRY, SYGVKD. CDR3 length equals 13 residues.